This T cell receptor (beta chain) was sequenced for a study of blood T cell repertoires in COVID-19. Shortly before study entry, within 2 weeks, exposed participants had met a COVID-19 case. Measured with immunoSEQ multiplex PCR; TCRdb has only the in-frame clones, and not every one. The repertoire holds some 150,000 clones, 84% seen once, with roughly 5.5% in the top ten. Germline CDR1 reads SGHVS; CDR2 reads FQNEAQ. V lost 5 bases, J lost 0 bases, and 10 bases stayed unmatched. The CDR3 is made up of 17 amino acids. The sample comprised PBMCs or T cells enriched from blood (not recorded which). This chain uses TRBV7-8 with TRBJ2-5; 9 nucleotides agree with TRBD2. This sequence was found in a woman aged 45-65 years who had been exposed to COVID-19. The CDR3 DNA reads TGTGCCAGCAGCCCCCGGGGGGGCGGGGGGGACCAAGAGACCCAGTACTTC. This gives the protein CASSPRGGGGDQETQYF.